This T cell receptor beta chain was identified in a study of shared clonotypes between healthy human individuals. Researchers drew on roughly 84 million PBMCs for genomic DNA from unsorted samples. Running of the assay took place at deep level. The table came from immunoSEQ multiplex PCR; TCRdb's copy has only in-frame clones and leaves some out. Found here are about half a million clones, approximately 78% of them singletons; the top ten hold approximately 12%. Germline lookup yields CDR1 SGHNT and CDR2 YYREEE (reference sequence). CDR3 length: 14 residues. Trimming cost V 0 bases and J 4 bases, with 10 bases left between them.

V and J are TRBV5-4 and TRBJ1-2; tentative D call: TRBD1 (6 bases). This clonotype was obtained from a woman in her thirties or forties in good health. Some clones in this sample may be carry-over from other donors' samples. Specimen: PBMCs. The chain's CDR3 is CASSLVGAPYGYTF. CDR3 bases: TGTGCCAGCAGCTTGGTGGGGGCCCCCTATGGCTACACCTTC.